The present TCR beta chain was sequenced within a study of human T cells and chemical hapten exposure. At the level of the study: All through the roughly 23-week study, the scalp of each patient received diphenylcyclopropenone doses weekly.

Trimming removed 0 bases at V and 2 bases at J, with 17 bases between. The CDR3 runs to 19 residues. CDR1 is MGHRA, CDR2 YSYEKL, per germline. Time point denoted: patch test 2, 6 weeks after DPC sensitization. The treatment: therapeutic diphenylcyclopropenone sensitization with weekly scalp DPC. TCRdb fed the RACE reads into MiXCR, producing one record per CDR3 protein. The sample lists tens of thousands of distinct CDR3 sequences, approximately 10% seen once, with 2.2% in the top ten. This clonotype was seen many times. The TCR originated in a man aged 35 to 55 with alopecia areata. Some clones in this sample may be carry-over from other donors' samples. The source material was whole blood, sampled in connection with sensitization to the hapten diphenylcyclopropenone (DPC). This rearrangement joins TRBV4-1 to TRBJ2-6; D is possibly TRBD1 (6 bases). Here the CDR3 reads CASSQDFTGLGPGANVLTF. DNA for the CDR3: TGCGCCAGCAGCCAAGACTTTACAGGGTTAGGACCTGGGGCCAACGTCCTGACTTTC.